This TCR beta chain was sequenced during a study of shared clonotypes between healthy human individuals. Study conclusions and caveats: Sampling covered nothing but blood. Tissue TCR repertoires likely differ from those found in blood. It was expected that sequencing depth would affect clonotype sharing among donors.

It was CD45RO-negative cells, positively selected for CCR7, that made up naive CD8 cells, with terminally differentiated effector memory CD45RA+ cells excluded. The study drew all its donors from Caucasian adults living in Nashville, Tennessee. In germline, CDR1 is GTSNPN, CDR2 SVGIG (reference sequence). This CDR3 contains 11 residues. Trimming took off 3 bases at V and 9 bases at J, with 8 bases between the two ends. Genomic DNA belonging to each subset was distributed in equal measure over several immunoSEQ plates. Using immunoSEQ multiplex PCR, the repertoire was profiled, and TCRdb retains in-frame clones only, with some absent. The sample holds roughly 2,000,000 clones, about 95% seen once. Comment on this clone: The antigen remains undetermined.

The receptor was derived from a man aged 18 to 29 in good health. The chain links TRBV30 to TRBJ2-2; D is unclear. The specimen was naive CD8+ T cells sorted from blood. The CDR3 protein is CAWRDPRELFF. For the CDR3, the DNA is TGTGCCTGGAGGGATCCCCGGGAGCTGTTTTTT. The variable domain in full, with the rest retrieved from reference TRBV30 and TRBJ2-2, is SQTIHQWPATLVQPVGSPLSLECTVEGTSNPNLYWYRQAAGRGLQLLFYSVGIGQISSEVPQNLSASRPQDRQFILSSKKLLLSDSGFYLCAWRDPRELFFGEGSRLTVL.